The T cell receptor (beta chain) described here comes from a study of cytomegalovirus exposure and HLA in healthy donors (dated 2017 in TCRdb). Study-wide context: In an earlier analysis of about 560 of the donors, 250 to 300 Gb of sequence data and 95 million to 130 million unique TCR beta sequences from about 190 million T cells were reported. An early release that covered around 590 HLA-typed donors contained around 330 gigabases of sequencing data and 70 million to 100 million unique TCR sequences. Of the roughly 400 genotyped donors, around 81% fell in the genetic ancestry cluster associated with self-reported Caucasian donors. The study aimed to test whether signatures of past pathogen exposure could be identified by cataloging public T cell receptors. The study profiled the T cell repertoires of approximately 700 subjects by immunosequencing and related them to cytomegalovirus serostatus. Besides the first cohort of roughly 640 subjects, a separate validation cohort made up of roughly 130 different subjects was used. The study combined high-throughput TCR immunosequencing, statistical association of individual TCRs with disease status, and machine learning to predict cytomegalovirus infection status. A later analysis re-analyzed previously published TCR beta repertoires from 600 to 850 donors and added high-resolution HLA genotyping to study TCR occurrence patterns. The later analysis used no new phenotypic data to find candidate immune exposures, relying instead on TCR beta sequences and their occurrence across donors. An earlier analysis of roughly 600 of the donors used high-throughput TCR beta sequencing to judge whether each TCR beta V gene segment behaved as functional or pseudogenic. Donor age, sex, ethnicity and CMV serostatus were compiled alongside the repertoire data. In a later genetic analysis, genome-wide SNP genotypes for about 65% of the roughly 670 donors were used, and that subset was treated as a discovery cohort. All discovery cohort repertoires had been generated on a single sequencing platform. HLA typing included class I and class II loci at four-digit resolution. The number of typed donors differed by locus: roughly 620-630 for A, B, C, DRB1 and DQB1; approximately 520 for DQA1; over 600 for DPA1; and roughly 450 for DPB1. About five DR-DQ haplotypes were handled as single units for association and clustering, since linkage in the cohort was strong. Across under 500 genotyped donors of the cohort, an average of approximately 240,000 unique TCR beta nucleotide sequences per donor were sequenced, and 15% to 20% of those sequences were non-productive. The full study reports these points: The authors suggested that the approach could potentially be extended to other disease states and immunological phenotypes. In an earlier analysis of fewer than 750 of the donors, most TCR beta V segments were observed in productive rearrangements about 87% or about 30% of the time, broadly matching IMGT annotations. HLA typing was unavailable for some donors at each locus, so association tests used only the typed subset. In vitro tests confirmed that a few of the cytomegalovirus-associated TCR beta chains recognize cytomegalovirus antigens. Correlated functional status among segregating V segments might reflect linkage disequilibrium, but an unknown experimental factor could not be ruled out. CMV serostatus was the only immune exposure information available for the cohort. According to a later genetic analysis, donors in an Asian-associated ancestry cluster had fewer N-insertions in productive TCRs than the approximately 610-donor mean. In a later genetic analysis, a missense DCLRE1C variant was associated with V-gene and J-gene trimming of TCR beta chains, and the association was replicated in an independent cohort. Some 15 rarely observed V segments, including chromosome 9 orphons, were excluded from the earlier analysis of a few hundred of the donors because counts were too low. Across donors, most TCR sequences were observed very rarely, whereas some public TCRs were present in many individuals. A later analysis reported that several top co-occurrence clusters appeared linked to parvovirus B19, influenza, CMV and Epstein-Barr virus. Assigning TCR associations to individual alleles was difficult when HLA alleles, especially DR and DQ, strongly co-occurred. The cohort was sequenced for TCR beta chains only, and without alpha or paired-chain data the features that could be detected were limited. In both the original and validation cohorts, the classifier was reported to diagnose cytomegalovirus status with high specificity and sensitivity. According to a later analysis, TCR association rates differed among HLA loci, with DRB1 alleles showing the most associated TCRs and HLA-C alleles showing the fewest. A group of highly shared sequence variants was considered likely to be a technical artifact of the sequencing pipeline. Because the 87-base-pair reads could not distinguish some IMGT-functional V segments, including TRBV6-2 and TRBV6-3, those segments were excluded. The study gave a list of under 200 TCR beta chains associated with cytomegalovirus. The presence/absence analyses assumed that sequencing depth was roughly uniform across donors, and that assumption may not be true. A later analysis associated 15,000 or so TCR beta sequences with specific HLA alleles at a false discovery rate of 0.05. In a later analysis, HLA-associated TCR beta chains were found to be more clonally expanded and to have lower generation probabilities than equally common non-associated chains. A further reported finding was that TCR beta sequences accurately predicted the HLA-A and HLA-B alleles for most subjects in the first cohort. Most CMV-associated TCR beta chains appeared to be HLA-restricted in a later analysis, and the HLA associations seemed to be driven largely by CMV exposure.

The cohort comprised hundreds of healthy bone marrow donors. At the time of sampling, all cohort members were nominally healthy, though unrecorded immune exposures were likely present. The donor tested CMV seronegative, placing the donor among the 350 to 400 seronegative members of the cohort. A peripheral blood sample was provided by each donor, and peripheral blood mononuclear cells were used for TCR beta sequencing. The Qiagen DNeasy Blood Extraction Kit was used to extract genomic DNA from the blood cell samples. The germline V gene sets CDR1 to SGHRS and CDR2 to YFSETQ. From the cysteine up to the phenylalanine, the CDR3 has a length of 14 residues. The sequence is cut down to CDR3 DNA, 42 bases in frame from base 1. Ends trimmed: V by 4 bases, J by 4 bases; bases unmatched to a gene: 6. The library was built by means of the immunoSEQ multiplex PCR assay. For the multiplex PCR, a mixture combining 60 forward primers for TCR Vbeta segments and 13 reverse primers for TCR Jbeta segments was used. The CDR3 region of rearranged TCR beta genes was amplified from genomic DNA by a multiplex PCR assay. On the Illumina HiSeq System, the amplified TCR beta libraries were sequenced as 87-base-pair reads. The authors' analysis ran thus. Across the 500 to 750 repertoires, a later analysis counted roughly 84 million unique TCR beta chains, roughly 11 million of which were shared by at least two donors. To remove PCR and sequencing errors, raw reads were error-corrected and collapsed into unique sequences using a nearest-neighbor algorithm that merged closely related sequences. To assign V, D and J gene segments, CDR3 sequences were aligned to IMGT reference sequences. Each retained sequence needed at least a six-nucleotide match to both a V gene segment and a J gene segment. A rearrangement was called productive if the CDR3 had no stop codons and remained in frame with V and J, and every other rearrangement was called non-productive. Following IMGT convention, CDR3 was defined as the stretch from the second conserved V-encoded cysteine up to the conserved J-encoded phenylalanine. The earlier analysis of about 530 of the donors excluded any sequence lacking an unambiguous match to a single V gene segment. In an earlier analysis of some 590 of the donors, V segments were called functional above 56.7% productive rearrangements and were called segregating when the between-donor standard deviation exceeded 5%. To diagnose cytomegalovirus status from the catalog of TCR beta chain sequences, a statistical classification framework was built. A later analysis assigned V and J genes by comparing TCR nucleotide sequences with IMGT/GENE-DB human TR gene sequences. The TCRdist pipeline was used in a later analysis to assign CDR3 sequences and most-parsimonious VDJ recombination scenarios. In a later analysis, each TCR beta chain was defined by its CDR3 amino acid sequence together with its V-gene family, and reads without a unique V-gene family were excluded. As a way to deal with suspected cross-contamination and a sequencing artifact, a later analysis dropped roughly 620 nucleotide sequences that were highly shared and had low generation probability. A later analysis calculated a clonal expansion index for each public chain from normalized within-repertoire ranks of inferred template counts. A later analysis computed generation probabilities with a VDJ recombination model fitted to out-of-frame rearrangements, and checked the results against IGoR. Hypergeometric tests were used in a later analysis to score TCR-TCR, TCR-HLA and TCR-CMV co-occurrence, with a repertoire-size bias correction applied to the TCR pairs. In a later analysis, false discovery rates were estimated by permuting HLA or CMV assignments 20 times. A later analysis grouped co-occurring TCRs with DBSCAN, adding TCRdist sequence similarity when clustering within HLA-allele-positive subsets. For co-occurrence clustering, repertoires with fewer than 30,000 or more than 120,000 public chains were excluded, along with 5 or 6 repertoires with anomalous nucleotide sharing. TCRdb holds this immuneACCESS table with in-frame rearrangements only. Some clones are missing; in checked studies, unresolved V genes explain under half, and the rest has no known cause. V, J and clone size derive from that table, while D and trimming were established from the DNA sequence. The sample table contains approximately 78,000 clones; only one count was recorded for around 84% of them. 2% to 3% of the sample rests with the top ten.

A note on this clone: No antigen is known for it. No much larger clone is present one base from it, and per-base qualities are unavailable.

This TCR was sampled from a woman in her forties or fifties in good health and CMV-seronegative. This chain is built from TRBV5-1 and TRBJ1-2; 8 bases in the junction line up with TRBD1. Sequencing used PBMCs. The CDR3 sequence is CASSPNGQGYGYTF. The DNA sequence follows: TGCGCCAGCAGCCCGAATGGACAGGGCTATGGCTACACCTTC.